These 26 T cell receptor beta chains were sequenced from one sample in a study of CD8+CD57+ T cells in acquired aplastic anemia. For CDR3 and TCR beta VDJ profiling, genomic DNA was the template used. Each CDR3 protein is one row after TCRdb ran MiXCR on the reads. The sample gives about 98,000 distinct CDR3 sequences, roughly two thirds of which show up once; 65% is in the top ten. Flow cytometry had shown expanded CD8+CD57+ cells in the patients chosen for sequencing. Sequenced material: sorted CD4+, CD8+, or CD8+CD57+ T cells (not recorded which) from PBMCs. All receptors come from a human donor with aplastic anemia.

The table lists this clonotype with many counts. V gene TRBV9 combines with J gene TRBJ2-7, with TRBD1 identical over 7 bases. V gave up 0 bases and J gave up 2 bases; unmatched junction bases: 2. CDR3 length: 14 residues. The germline CDR1 and CDR2 sequences are SGDLS and YYNGEE. CDR3 in amino acids: CASSVAGTAYEQYF. The CDR3 DNA follows: TGTGCCAGCAGCGTAGCAGGGACAGCCTACGAGCAGTACTTC.

A single count supports this clonotype. The chain links TRBV10-3 to TRBJ1-5; the D is unclear. V lost 2 bases, J lost 4 bases, and 18 bases lay in between. CDR3 length equals 17 residues. Looked up from germline, CDR1 is ENHRY and CDR2 is SYGVKD. CDR3 DNA: TGTGCCATCAGTGAGGCCCCGGGAAAAGGGCTAAATCAGCCCCAGCATTTT. Encoded protein: CAISEAPGKGLNQPQHF.

This clonotype was found once. One base away lies a much larger clone, so this may be a sequencing read error. The conserved phenylalanine or tryptophan normally closing the CDR3 is absent here, so this likely arose from a read error. The rearrangement uses TRBV6-5 and TRBJ2-2; D ambiguous. This CDR3 spans 16 amino acids. The V gene's germline CDR1 is MNHEY and CDR2 SVGAGI. V was cut by 2 bases and J by 1 base, with 11 bases left in between. The CDR3 region is CASSYNQDLNTGELFI. Here the CDR3 DNA reads TGTGCCAGCAGTTACAATCAAGACCTGAACACCGGGGAGCTGTTTATT.

CDR3 region: CASSQTTGFGYTF. The CDR3 DNA sequence: TGTGCCAGCAGCCAAACTACAGGGTTTGGCTACACCTTC. This chain links TRBV3-1 with TRBJ1-2, with D perhaps matching TRBD1 (6 bases). The CDR3 length is 13 residues. The V end was cut by 2 bases, the J end by 7 bases, with 11 bases between. Germline CDR1 LGHDT, CDR2 YNNKEL (reference sequence). Using reference TRBV3-1 and TRBJ1-2 for the parts outside the CDR3, the full variable domain is DTAVSQTPKYLVTQMGNDKSIKCEQNLGHDTMYWYKQDSKKFLKIMFSYNNKELIINETVPNRFSPKSPDKAHLNLHINSLELGDSAVYFCASSQTTGFGYTFGSGTRLTVV.

The chain employs TRBV5-5 and TRBJ1-5; 9 bases align to TRBD1. This CDR3 has 15 amino acids. With 3 bases clipped from V and 1 base from J, the junction kept 2 bases outside the gene matches. The germline V gene has CDR1 SGHKS and CDR2 YYEKEE (reference sequence). CDR3: CASSSGTGSNQPQHF. The CDR3, as DNA: TGTGCCAGCAGCTCCGGGACAGGGAGCAATCAGCCCCAGCATTTT. Complete variable domain (other parts from reference TRBV5-5 and TRBJ1-5): DAGVTQSPTHLIKTRGQQVTLRCSPISGHKSVSWYQQVLGQGPQFIFQYYEKEERGRGNFPDRFSARQFPNYSSELNVNALLLGDSALYLCASSSGTGSNQPQHFGDGTRLSIL.

The genes are TRBV20-1 and TRBJ2-1; TRBD2 agrees at 9 bases. V was clipped by 4 bases and J by 9 bases; unmatched bases: 10. The germline V gene encodes CDR1 DFQATT and CDR2 SNEGSKA (reference sequence). CDR3 length equals 14 residues. CDR3 sequence (DNA): TGCAGTGCTAATCCGGGCGGGAGGGCCACTGAGCAGTTCTTC. Residues: CSANPGGRATEQFF.

This clonotype showed up just once. CDR3 loop: CAISPEVIQETQYF. Here the CDR3 DNA reads TGTGCCATCAGCCCCGAGGTAATTCAAGAGACCCAGTACTTC. The genes are TRBV10-3 and TRBJ2-5; D is unclear. The germline V gene has CDR1 ENHRY and CDR2 SYGVKD. V was shortened by 6 bases and J by 2 bases, with 13 bases between the two germline ends. The CDR3 runs 14 residues.

This chain connects TRBV15 to TRBJ1-2; TRBD1 might be the D (5 bases). The CDR3 loop spans 13 amino acids. Trimming shortened V by 7 bases and J by 8 bases, and 17 bases separated the two germline ends. Germline loops: CDR1 LNHNV, CDR2 YYDKDF (reference sequence). The CDR3: CATKGYRGRGYTF. CDR3 coding DNA: TGTGCCACCAAGGGGTACCGGGGTAGAGGCTACACCTTC.

The chain has TRBV12-5 and TRBJ2-1; 9 nucleotides match TRBD2. Unmatched junction bases numbered 13, after V lost 5 bases and J lost 8 bases. Per the germline V gene, CDR1 is LGHNT and CDR2 is FRNRAP. The CDR3 spans 16 residues. The CDR3 is CASGPRTSASGDEQFF. CDR3 coding DNA: TGTGCTAGTGGTCCCCGGACTAGCGCCTCAGGGGATGAGCAGTTCTTC.

V usage is TRBV5-5 and J usage is TRBJ2-3; TRBD1 aligns across 8 bases. Germline CDR1 SGHKS, CDR2 YYEKEE (reference sequence). CDR3 length: 14 amino acids. V was pared by 3 bases and J by 3 bases, with 3 bases of the junction left unmatched. The CDR3 DNA sequence: TGTGCCAGCAGCTCCGGACAGGGAACAGATACGCAGTATTTT. It translates to CASSSGQGTDTQYF.

Sample share makes this clonotype medium-sized. The rearrangement joins TRBV15 to TRBJ2-1; the match to TRBD2 covers 11 bases. The V and J ends lost 2 bases and 7 bases, in that order; junction bases with no gene match: 1. The germline gives CDR1 LNHNV, CDR2 YYDKDF (reference sequence). There are 14 residues in the CDR3. The CDR3 loop reads CATSRLAGGNEQFF. The CDR3 DNA reads TGTGCCACCAGCAGACTAGCGGGAGGTAATGAGCAGTTCTTC. Based on the CDR3 plus reference TRBV15 and TRBJ2-1, the full variable domain is DAMVIQNPRYQVTQFGKPVTLSCSQTLNHNVMYWYQQKSSQAPKLLFHYYDKDFNNEADTPDNFQSRRPNTSFCFLDIRSPGLGDTAMYLCATSRLAGGNEQFFGPGTRLTVL.

The table lists this clonotype with a few counts. The rearrangement joins TRBV20-1 to TRBJ1-6; D ambiguous. This CDR3 is 13 amino acids long. Trimming removed 0 bases from V and 7 bases from J, with 7 bases in between. Germline V gene lookup returns CDR1 DFQATT and CDR2 SNEGSKA (reference sequence). CDR3: CSARDPKNSPLHF. In DNA, the CDR3 is TGCAGTGCTAGAGACCCGAAAAATTCACCCCTCCACTTT.

This chain uses TRBV24-1 with TRBJ1-2, with a tentative D call TRBD1 (5 bases). The germline gives CDR1 KGHDR, CDR2 SFDVKD. The germline V and J ends were trimmed by 7 bases and 0 bases, with 17 bases remaining between them. This CDR3 has 16 amino acids. CDR3 coding DNA: TGTGCCACCAGAGGGAGGGGTAAACTAGCTAACTATGGCTACACCTTC. This encodes CATRGRGKLANYGYTF.

This clonotype was observed a few times. V and J are TRBV29-1 and TRBJ2-1, with TRBD1 matching 7 bases. V shed 7 bases and J 8 bases; nucleotides not matched to a gene: 14. This CDR3 is 14 amino acids long. Germline CDR1 is SQVTM and CDR2 is ANQGSEA. The CDR3 reads CSGPSAGGGDEQFF. CDR3 DNA: TGCAGCGGCCCCTCAGCAGGGGGTGGTGATGAGCAGTTCTTC.

Notes on this clonotype: Germline is not matched at one junction end, which may reflect a read error. The chain carries TRBV7-6 and TRBJ2-7; TRBD2 aligns across 9 bases. There are 15 residues in the CDR3. The germline V gene has CDR1 SGHVS and CDR2 FNYEAQ. CDR3 nucleotide sequence: TGTGCCGGCAGCTTAGAAGTAGCGGGGGCCTACGAGCAGTACTTC. Translating it yields CAGSLEVAGAYEQYF.

The gene calls are TRBV20-1 and TRBJ2-7; 14 nucleotides agree with TRBD2. Trimming removed 0 bases from V and 3 bases from J; junction bases left unmatched: 10. The CDR3 is 18 residues long. In germline, CDR1 is DFQATT, CDR2 SNEGSKA (reference sequence). The CDR3 DNA reads as TGCAGTGCTAGAGATTCGACTAGCGGGAGGGCCCTAAACTACGAGCAGTACTTC. Its translation is CSARDSTSGRALNYEQYF.

The chain carries TRBV6-4 and TRBJ2-1, with TRBD2 identical over 7 bases. Germline CDR1 reads MRHNA; CDR2 reads SNTAGT. V shed 0 bases and J 3 bases; nucleotides not matched to a gene: 2. There are 15 residues in the CDR3. CDR3 amino acids: CASSDSSGDYNEQFF. Written as DNA, the CDR3 is TGTGCCAGCAGTGACTCGAGCGGGGACTACAATGAGCAGTTCTTC.

This rearrangement joins TRBV10-3 to TRBJ2-1; 7 positions agree with TRBD2. Germline loops: CDR1 ENHRY, CDR2 SYGVKD. After removal of 6 bases from V and 4 bases from J, the junction contained 6 bases not matched to a gene. CDR3 length: 14 residues. DNA of the CDR3: TGTGCCATCAGGGCGGGACTACAATACAATGAGCAGTTCTTC. Its protein is CAIRAGLQYNEQFF.

The V gene is TRBV29-1, the J gene TRBJ2-3; 9 bases line up with TRBD2. The CDR3 totals 16 residues. Germline assignment: CDR1 SQVTM and CDR2 ANQGSEA. V was clipped by 4 bases and J by 0 bases; unmatched bases: 8. The CDR3 reads CSVVGGGASSTDTQYF. The DNA for the CDR3 is TGCAGCGTTGTGGGCGGGGGGGCCTCCAGCACAGATACGCAGTATTTT.

Many counts were recorded for this clonotype. The CDR3 DNA sequence: TGTGCCAGCAGTACCAAGGACAGCCTCCTTAACTATGGCTACACCTTC. Its translation: CASSTKDSLLNYGYTF. The V call is TRBV27, the J call TRBJ1-2, with a tentative D call TRBD1 (6 bases). Germline values: CDR1 MNHEY, CDR2 SMNVEV (reference sequence). Trimming removed 5 bases from V and 1 base from J, with 17 bases in between. CDR3 length: 16 residues.

The chain combines TRBV9 with TRBJ1-1, with D uncertain. Germline V gene sequence: CDR1 SGDLS, CDR2 YYNGEE. The V and J ends lost 1 base and 1 base respectively, with 11 bases between them. This CDR3 contains 15 residues. The CDR3 here is CASSVNGRPNTEAFF. The CDR3 DNA is TGTGCCAGCAGCGTAAACGGGAGACCGAACACTGAAGCTTTCTTT.

The J gene is TRBJ1-1, the V gene TRBV20-1; TRBD1 might be the D (5 bases). Trimming pared 8 bases from V and 3 bases from J, leaving 10 bases between. CDR1 is DFQATT and CDR2 is SNEGSKA in the germline V gene (reference sequence). The CDR3 totals 11 residues. The CDR3 nucleotides read TGCAGTCTGAGAGGGGACACTGAAGCTTTCTTT. Translation gives CSLRGDTEAFF.

The chain is built from TRBV19 and TRBJ2-3; D is uncertain. CDR1 and CDR2 from the germline V gene are LNHDA and SQIVND (reference sequence). Trimming shortened V by 5 bases and J by 0 bases, and 9 bases separated the two germline ends. The length of the CDR3 is 14 residues. CDR3 sequence: CASSQSGSTDTQYF. CDR3 bases: TGTGCCAGTAGTCAATCTGGTAGCACAGATACGCAGTATTTT.

This chain joins TRBV12-3 or TRBV12-4 and TRBJ1-3; no firm D call. The CDR3 sequence is 12 residues long. Trimming cost V 6 bases and J 5 bases, with 8 bases left between them. CDR3 sequence: CASRRNRNTIYF. The CDR3 DNA sequence: TGTGCCAGCAGAAGGAACAGAAACACCATATATTTT.

Ten or more counts support this clonotype. This chain links TRBV20-1 with TRBJ2-4; D might be TRBD2 (6 bases). The CDR3 totals 15 residues. CDR1 DFQATT and CDR2 SNEGSKA come from the germline V gene (reference sequence). Trimming pared 3 bases from V and 8 bases from J, leaving 20 bases between. CDR3 DNA sequence: TGCAGTGCTAGTTTGGTACTAGCATTTGGGGACATTCAGTACTTC. It is translated as CSASLVLAFGDIQYF.

This chain connects TRBV24-1 to TRBJ2-1, with 10 bases matching TRBD1. Germline V lookup: CDR1 KGHDR, CDR2 SFDVKD. V shed 3 bases and J 6 bases; nucleotides not matched to a gene: 4. The CDR3 loop spans 15 amino acids. CDR3 residues: CATSDPRTGGNEQFF. CDR3 sequence (DNA): TGTGCCACCAGTGATCCCCGGACAGGGGGCAATGAGCAGTTCTTC.